This T cell receptor (beta chain) was sequenced during a study of T cell responses to AZD1222 COVID-19 vaccine (dated by TCRdb to about 2021). Background on the whole study: Because spike-specific TCR depth and breadth did not differ between the two schedules, AZD1222 recipients who got a second dose at roughly 4 weeks were pooled with those who got a second dose at roughly 12 weeks. A total of just over 230 trial participants underwent TCR sequencing, of whom some 210 received two doses of AZD1222 and 26 received two doses of the MenACWY control vaccine. Enrollment into the trials was organized by age into subgroups of 18-55, 56-69 and 70-plus years, and those subgroups contained roughly 150, 30 and 60 TCR-sequenced participants, respectively.

The CDR3 regions of human TCRbeta chains were subjected to immunosequencing. Turning to the authors' computational methods: TCRs in the repertoires were matched against a reference library of SARS-CoV-2-specific TCRs that had been generated with the MIRA antigen-specificity platform. Breadth meant the fraction of unique TCRs that were SARS-CoV-2-associated, whereas depth meant the fraction of total T cells that were SARS-CoV-2-associated. Using the MIRA data, every spike-specific TCR was mapped to the spike region that the TCR reacted to and assigned to either a CD4 or a CD8 class. Log10-transformed breadth and depth values were compared by one-way ANOVA with Sidak's multiple comparisons tests. In TCRdb, the immuneACCESS table is reduced to in-frame sequences with V and J assigned. These tables do not hold every clone; where another copy was compared, an unresolved V gene accounts for under half, and the others remain unexplained. The DNA gave D and trimming, while V, J and clone size come from that table. Present in this sample are about 180,000 clones, approximately 92% of which were seen just once. The ten top clones hold about 6.9% of the sample.

Inclusive of the bounding cysteine and phenylalanine, the CDR3 is 15 residues long. Only CDR3 DNA remains: 45 bases, in frame from the first base. According to the germline V gene (reference sequence), CDR1 reads LNHDA and CDR2 reads SQIVND. Cut back by 2 bases and 0 bases, the V and J ends lie 9 bases apart. As regards this clone: This receptor's antigen is unknown. Base quality data are lacking; no much larger clone is found one base away.

Sample time point, as interpreted from the label and publication: baseline before first vaccination. Vaccinee samples came from UK trials COV001 and COV002, including a single-blind randomized controlled phase 2/3 trial of AZD1222 (ChAdOx1 nCoV-19) in healthy adults. Trial participant PBMC samples were collected at day 0 and day 28 after the second dose for TCRbeta chain sequencing. Overall study results and their limits: Only six or seven AZD1222 recipients were SARS-CoV-2 seropositive at baseline, limiting conclusions about previously exposed vaccinees. The whole spike protein was spanned by vaccine-associated CD4 TCRs, and dominant responses were seen in regions 160-218 and 743-854. In the small 56-69-year group, the increase in depth fell short of significance, most likely because of low power. Because no day 14 peak-response samples were available, the repertoires could be characterized only after the peak T cell response. Spike-specific TCR breadth and depth rose significantly after two AZD1222 doses compared with day 0 and with MenACWY recipients. Reportedly, almost half of the unique spike-specific TCRs recognized epitopes lying outside the regions that are mutated in the B.1.351 and B.1.1.7 variants. Participants were mostly white British and included more females than males, and it was suggested by the authors that clonal diversity may have been underestimated.

Sample: peripheral blood, taken on day 0 of AZD1222 vaccination. The chain is encoded by TRBV19 joined to TRBJ2-3; the D gene cannot be named for sure. The clonotype comes from an adult in good health. The CDR3 region: CASSIKPRSTDTQYF. The DNA sequence is as follows: TGTGCCAGTAGTATAAAACCCAGAAGCACAGATACGCAGTATTTT.